The clone carrying this T cell receptor (delta chain) appeared a few times. The V and J ends lost 3 bases and 2 bases, in that order; junction bases with no gene match: 8. CDR1 and CDR2 (germline): GEAIGNYY, EKD. The CDR3 consists of 18 residues. TCRdb reanalysed the reads via CATT. The table includes about 4,500 delta-chain clones, about 3.1% detected once. This sample stems from a study of gamma-delta chains in newborns, infants, children. Across the whole study: Innate gammadelta T cells reportedly expand polyclonally right after birth, driven by microbial exposure, per the title.

The chain has TRDV2 and TRDJ3; 8 nucleotides line up with TRDD3. The TCR was taken from a child who was a newborn, infant or young child, either healthy, febrile or measles-vaccinated (not recorded which). Material for sequencing was blood. The CDR3 sequence: CACDGLTGGPWDTRQMFF. The CDR3 DNA reads as TGTGCCTGTGACGGCCTTACTGGGGGTCCCTGGGACACCCGACAGATGTTTTTC.